The rows below give T cell receptor beta chains drawn from one sample of a study of T cell responses to AZD1222 COVID-19 vaccine. Clones were read by immunoSEQ multiplex PCR, and TCRdb kept only the in-frame ones, dropping some. The table shows 130,000 or so clones, with approximately 86% occurring only once. Material: peripheral blood, obtained on day 0 of AZD1222 vaccination. Source of these receptors: an adult in good health. Each CDR3 is given with its conserved first and last residue. Each record gives: J gene, D gene, V gene, clone size, CDR3 DNA, CDR3 protein. The D gene is left open where the match is weak. Clone sizes are given selectively: once, few, many, or a class where the clone is expanded.

TRBJ2-5 | TRBD1 | TRBV29-1 | - | TGCAGCATCAAGGACAGGGTCATAGAGACCCAGTACTTC | CSIKDRVIETQYF
TRBJ2-3 | TRBD1 | TRBV6-2/TRBV6-3 | - | TGTGCCAGCAGCCCCGACAGGGGGATCACAGATACGCAGTATTTT | CASSPDRGITDTQYF
TRBJ1-1 | - | TRBV7-2 | - | TGTGCCAGCACCTTCTTAGGGGGCACTGAAGCTTTCTTT | CASTFLGGTEAFF
TRBJ2-5 | - | TRBV11-3 | - | TGTGCCAGCAGCTTAGGCAGGCAAGAGACCCAGTACTTC | CASSLGRQETQYF
TRBJ2-1 | TRBD2 | TRBV5-5 | - | TGTGCCAGCAGCGCGATAGCGGGAGTGGGCTATGAGCAGTTCTTC | CASSAIAGVGYEQFF
TRBJ2-7 | TRBD2 | TRBV7-9 | - | TGTGCCAGCATCAACGCGGGCGGGGGCTCCTACGAGCAGTACTTC | CASINAGGGSYEQYF
TRBJ2-7 | - | TRBV5-1 | - | TGCGCCAGCAGCTTGGTGGGGGGAAGCTACGAGCAGTACTTC | CASSLVGGSYEQYF
TRBJ2-3 | - | TRBV5-6 | few | TGTGCCAGCAGCTTGGCCAGGGCAGATACGCAGTATTTT | CASSLARADTQYF
TRBJ1-2 | - | TRBV19 | - | TGTGCCAGTAGATACAGGGATAAGGGCTATGGCTACACCTTC | CASRYRDKGYGYTF
TRBJ2-7 | - | TRBV5-5 | - | TGTGCCAGCAGCTCACCGGACCGCCAGTTCGAGCAGTACTTC | CASSSPDRQFEQYF
TRBJ2-1 | - | TRBV21-1 | - | TGTGCCAGCAGCAAAGCTGTACGGCCCCGTCAGTTCTTC | CASSKAVRPRQFF
TRBJ2-7 | TRBD2 | TRBV5-1 | - | TGCGCCAGCAGTTCGACTAGCGGAGGTGTCTACGAGCAGTACTTC | CASSSTSGGVYEQYF
TRBJ1-4 | - | TRBV6-1 | - | TGTGCCAGCAGTGAAGAGTCGGGACTGAATGATGAAAAACTGTTTTTT | CASSEESGLNDEKLFF
TRBJ2-7 | TRBD2 | TRBV6-5 | few | TGTGCCAGCAGTACCAGCGGGGGTTCCTACGAGCAGTACTTC | CASSTSGGSYEQYF
TRBJ1-2 | - | TRBV19 | - | TGTGCCAGTAGTATACGGCCGGGGATTGACTATGGCTACACCTTC | CASSIRPGIDYGYTF
TRBJ2-6 | TRBD1 | TRBV5-1 | - | TGCGCCAGCAGCTTTTTACAGGGGAGCTCTGGGGCCAACGTCCTGACTTTC | CASSFLQGSSGANVLTF
TRBJ1-5 | TRBD1 | TRBV5-1 | once | TGCGCCAGCAGCTTGGGACAGGGTCAGCCCCAGCATTTT | CASSLGQGQPQHF
TRBJ2-6 | - | TRBV9 | - | TGTGCCAGCAGCGGAGGGGTCTCTGGGGCCAACGTCCTGACTTTC | CASSGGVSGANVLTF
TRBJ1-5 | - | TRBV3-1/TRBV3-2 | - | TGTGCCAGCAGCCAAGATTCGAGGACGAATCAGCCCCAGCATTTT | CASSQDSRTNQPQHF
TRBJ1-5 | - | TRBV27 | - | TGTGCCAGCAGTTCTATCGCAGGGGAGGATCAGCCCCAGCATTTT | CASSSIAGEDQPQHF
TRBJ2-7 | - | TRBV6-5 | - | TGTGCCATCCTGAATGGGGCAGGGCTACCTCACGAGCAGTACTTC | CAILNGAGLPHEQYF
TRBJ1-5 | - | TRBV18 | - | TGTGCCAGCTCACCCGTCGGCAATTTTCAGCCCCAGCATTTT | CASSPVGNFQPQHF
TRBJ1-1 | TRBD1 | TRBV3-1/TRBV3-2 | - | TGTGCCAGCAGTAAATCAGGGGGCACTGAAGCTTTCTTT | CASSKSGGTEAFF
TRBJ2-5 | - | TRBV18 | - | TGTGCCAGCTCACCACGTACAGGGTATGAGGCCCAGTACTTC | CASSPRTGYEAQYF
TRBJ2-2 | TRBD1 | TRBV6-5 | - | TGTGCCAGCAGTCCGGACAGGGGGCGCGCCGGGGAGCTGTTTTTT | CASSPDRGRAGELFF
TRBJ2-3 | - | TRBV19 | - | TGTGCCAGTAGTTGGACAAGGACGGGAACAGATACGCAGTATTTT | CASSWTRTGTDTQYF
TRBJ2-1 | TRBD2 | TRBV3-1/TRBV3-2 | - | TGTGCCAGCAGCCAGAGCGGGAGCTCCTACAATGAGCAGTTCTTC | CASSQSGSSYNEQFF
TRBJ2-7 | TRBD2 | TRBV7-8 | - | TGTGCCAGCCTTGTACTAGCGGGAGTAGGAGAGCAGTACTTC | CASLVLAGVGEQYF
TRBJ2-2 | - | TRBV7-9 | - | TGTGCCAGCGGACTCAGGGCAGCGGTGAACACCGGGGAGCTGTTTTTT | CASGLRAAVNTGELFF
TRBJ2-7 | - | TRBV19 | - | TGTGCCAGTAGTATCTGGGTAGCTGGATACGAGCAGTACTTC | CASSIWVAGYEQYF
TRBJ2-2 | - | TRBV28 | - | TGTGCCAGCAGACAAATAAGAGCCGGGGAGCTGTTTTTT | CASRQIRAGELFF
TRBJ1-2 | TRBD1 | TRBV29-1 | - | TGCAGCGTTGTACAGGGGGGTTCGGGCTACACCTTC | CSVVQGGSGYTF
TRBJ1-2 | - | TRBV7-8 | - | TGTGCCAGCAGTTCTAGCCTCCGGGACCCTGGTGGCTACACCTTC | CASSSSLRDPGGYTF
TRBJ1-1 | TRBD1 | TRBV7-2 | - | TGTGCCAGCAGCAGACGGACAGGGTGGAGCACTGAAGCTTTCTTT | CASSRRTGWSTEAFF
TRBJ1-2 | - | TRBV3-1/TRBV3-2 | - | TGTGCCAGCAGCCAGCCCTCCACAGAATATGGCTACACCTTC | CASSQPSTEYGYTF
TRBJ1-5 | - | TRBV2 | - | TGTGCCAGCAGTGGTCAGGGGCGGAATCAGCCCCAGCATTTT | CASSGQGRNQPQHF
TRBJ2-7 | - | TRBV7-9 | - | TGTGCCAGCAGGAGAGGGGGGATAGTTTACGAGCAGTACTTC | CASRRGGIVYEQYF
TRBJ2-1 | - | TRBV10-1 | - | TGCGCCAGCAGTGCGAGCGGGCGGGCAACCTACAATGAGCAGTTCTTC | CASSASGRATYNEQFF
TRBJ2-7 | - | TRBV19 | - | TGTGCCAGTAGTATGGGGGCTTCAAGCTCCTACGAGCAGTACTTC | CASSMGASSSYEQYF
TRBJ1-5 | - | TRBV28 | - | TGTGCCAGCAGTTTGCCGGGGGCCAGCAATCAGCCCCAGCATTTT | CASSLPGASNQPQHF
TRBJ1-1 | TRBD1 | TRBV7-9 | - | TGTGCCAGCAGCCGTAGGACAGGGTCGAACACTGAAGCTTTCTTT | CASSRRTGSNTEAFF
TRBJ1-3 | - | TRBV6-5 | - | TGTGCCAGCAGCTGGGGAGTAGCCGGAAACACCATATATTTT | CASSWGVAGNTIYF
TRBJ2-5 | TRBD2 | TRBV11-2 | - | TGTGCCAGCAGCTTGAGACTAGCGGAAAGCCAAGAGACCCAGTACTTC | CASSLRLAESQETQYF
TRBJ2-7 | - | TRBV7-2 | - | TGTGCCAGCAGCCCCGGCCCCACCTACGAGCAGTACTTC | CASSPGPTYEQYF
TRBJ1-2 | - | TRBV10-2 | - | TGCGCCAGCAGTGATCGGGCAGATGCTAACTATGGCTACACCTTC | CASSDRADANYGYTF
TRBJ2-1 | TRBD2 | TRBV27 | few | TGTGCCAGCAGCCGCCCTACTCGCGGGAGCTCCTACAATGAGCAGTTCTTC | CASSRPTRGSSYNEQFF
TRBJ1-4 | - | TRBV18 | few | TGTGCCAGCTCACCAAGCGCAACCAGCGCTAATGAAAAACTGTTTTTT | CASSPSATSANEKLFF
TRBJ1-2 | - | TRBV28 | - | TGTGCCAGCAGCGCGGGACTCTATGGCTACACCTTC | CASSAGLYGYTF